The clone carrying this TCR beta chain was detected once. Its antigen is not known. The PCR was carried out with 60 Vbeta primers and 13 Jbeta primers. Sequencing used immunoSEQ multiplex PCR; TCRdb keeps in-frame clones, though not all of them. Of over 100,000 clones in the sample, about 80% were seen once. These data belong to a study of cytomegalovirus exposure and HLA in healthy donors. Study findings and constraints: An observed cluster of highly shared sequence variants was recorded as a likely sequencing artifact. Clonal expansion, a later analysis showed, was greater in HLA-associated TCR beta chains than in equally common others. A later analysis found common viral pathogens apparently linked to several of the most significant clusters.

The junction had 2 bases not matched to a gene; V was cut back by 2 bases and J by 3 bases. CDR3 size: 14 residues. Germline assignment: CDR1 SGHRS and CDR2 YFSETQ. The chain employs TRBV5-1 and TRBJ2-7; 10 positions agree with TRBD1. This TCR derives from a woman younger than 35 in good health and CMV-seropositive. Sequenced: PBMCs. The CDR3 here is CASSFGTGDYEQYF. CDR3 bases: TGCGCCAGCAGCTTCGGGACAGGGGACTACGAGCAGTACTTC. Based on the CDR3 plus reference TRBV5-1 and TRBJ2-7, the full variable domain is KAGVTQTPRYLIKTRGQQVTLSCSPISGHRSVSWYQQTPGQGLQFLFEYFSETQRNKGNFPGRFSGRQFSNSRSEMNVSTLELGDSALYLCASSFGTGDYEQYFGPGTRLTVT.